This TCR beta chain appears in the sequencing data of a study of T cells in Graves' hyperthyroidism and ophthalmopathy. In this sample, this clonotype turned up many times. The antigen is unknown. Overall study results and limits: Blood also contained most expanded thyroid clonotypes above 0.001.

TCR beta CDR3 sequences were amplified from RNA transcripts. Carried out on the TCR CDR3, a first-round RT-PCR used the HTBI primer set. TCRdb redid the calling of the multiplex PCR reads with MiXCR, one entry per CDR3 protein. The table records roughly 280,000 distinct CDR3 sequences, around 15% of them present only once. Trimming removed 1 base from V and 4 bases from J, with 5 bases in between. The CDR3 sequence is 13 residues long. Germline V gene sequence: CDR1 SGHTA, CDR2 FQGNSA. The V call is TRBV7-2, the J call TRBJ1-3; D not resolved. Sequences were obtained from blood. The sequence was obtained from a woman aged 60-75 years with Graves' ophthalmopathy. DNA for the CDR3: TGTGCCAGCAGCTTAGTAAGGGGAAACACCATATATTTT. It translates to CASSLVRGNTIYF. The entire variable domain, with the rest obtained from reference TRBV7-2 and TRBJ1-3, is as follows: GAGVSQSPSNKVTEKGKDVELRCDPISGHTALYWYRQSLGQGLEFLIYFQGNSAPDKSGLPSDRFSAERTGGSVSTLTIQRTQQEDSAVYLCASSLVRGNTIYFGEGSWLTVV.